Listed below are T cell receptor beta chains from one sample, sequenced in a study of vaccination and CD4 T cells after COVID-19. For these receptors, no antigen is known. TCRdb redid the calling of the PCR reads with MiXCR, one entry per CDR3 protein. The table has some 15,000 distinct CDR3 sequences, approximately 60% seen once. Source material: CD4+ T cells from blood, cultured in vitro. These receptors came from a human donor who had recovered from COVID-19. CDR3s include the opening cysteine and the closing phenylalanine or tryptophan.

length | J | V | CDR3
13 | TRBJ2-5 | TRBV12-3/TRBV12-4 | CASSTRGQETQYF
13 | TRBJ2-5 | TRBV7-8 | CASSLGGLETQYF
16 | TRBJ2-4 | TRBV9 | CASSVAADGGTQIQYF
14 | TRBJ1-5 | TRBV27 | CATVRLERNQPQHF
15 | TRBJ2-1 | TRBV6-5 | CASSFRDMPRDEQFF
14 | TRBJ2-2 | TRBV2 | CASSWLGNTGELFF
16 | TRBJ2-1 | TRBV7-2 | CASSLGLSLGYNEQFF
12 | TRBJ2-2 | TRBV7-2 | CASSLGRGELFF
13 | TRBJ1-1 | TRBV20-1 | CSARDGPATEAFF
15 | TRBJ1-5 | TRBV4-1 | CASSQETGGGQPQHF
13 | TRBJ1-1 | TRBV6-1 | CASHGTLNTEAFF
15 | TRBJ2-7 | TRBV6-1 | CASSSQTGGLGEQYF
16 | TRBJ2-1 | TRBV20-1 | CSASLWGLAGDNEQFF
15 | TRBJ2-5 | TRBV15 | CATSRVSGAGETQYF
15 | TRBJ2-7 | TRBV6-2/TRBV6-3 | CASQPRVAGGYEQYF
14 | TRBJ2-1 | TRBV28 | CASSLGPTLNEQFF
12 | TRBJ2-2 | TRBV20-1 | CSARVFTGELFF
13 | TRBJ2-7 | TRBV27 | CASSFLGSSEQYF
15 | TRBJ2-7 | TRBV11-2 | CASSTRGSRAYEQYF
14 | TRBJ1-5 | TRBV24-1 | CATSDYRADQPQHF
16 | TRBJ2-7 | TRBV7-2 | CASSLADGRARNEQYF
13 | TRBJ1-6 | TRBV20-1 | CSALDRHNSPLHF
14 | TRBJ1-1 | TRBV10-3 | CAISRTDRDTEAFF
17 | TRBJ2-7 | TRBV6-2/TRBV6-3 | CASRNRGQGFLSYEQYF
13 | TRBJ1-1 | TRBV11-2 | CASSPQGNTEAFF
19 | TRBJ2-6 | TRBV28 | CASSTRRTEGGPGANVLTF
17 | TRBJ1-2 | TRBV7-6 | CASSLERPGTNRYGYTF
13 | TRBJ2-5 | TRBV20-1 | CSAGQGPQETQYF
13 | TRBJ1-2 | TRBV5-4 | CASSPSGNYGYTF
15 | TRBJ2-7 | TRBV7-2 | CASSRTSGSLYEQYF
18 | TRBJ1-5 | TRBV6-2/TRBV6-3 | CASSPTGVSGAPIQPQHF
15 | TRBJ1-5 | TRBV25-1 | CASSDGTVSNQPQHF
16 | TRBJ2-1 | TRBV15 | CATSRAGTGFGNEQFF
14 | TRBJ2-6 | TRBV5-1 | CASSLLSGANVLTF
14 | TRBJ2-3 | TRBV29-1 | CSVAKGQVGDTQYF
18 | TRBJ2-1 | TRBV20-1 | CSARGALLRASSYNEQFF
13 | TRBJ1-5 | TRBV5-1 | CASSTEVDQPQHF
19 | TRBJ1-5 | TRBV19 | CASSIETGSGIGFDQPQHF
14 | TRBJ1-5 | TRBV19 | CASSMKVGDQPQHF
15 | TRBJ2-7 | TRBV6-2/TRBV6-3 | CASSYSLQGNYEQYF
12 | TRBJ1-2 | TRBV5-4 | CASSGDSYGYTF
14 | TRBJ1-5 | TRBV20-1 | CSVGQRDTNQPQHF
14 | TRBJ2-7 | TRBV12-3/TRBV12-4 | CASSRGREGYEQYF
12 | TRBJ2-7 | TRBV20-1 | CSARAVTYEQYF
13 | TRBJ2-5 | TRBV3-1 | CASSHGARETQYF
14 | TRBJ1-1 | TRBV7-2 | CASSFGTLNTEAFF